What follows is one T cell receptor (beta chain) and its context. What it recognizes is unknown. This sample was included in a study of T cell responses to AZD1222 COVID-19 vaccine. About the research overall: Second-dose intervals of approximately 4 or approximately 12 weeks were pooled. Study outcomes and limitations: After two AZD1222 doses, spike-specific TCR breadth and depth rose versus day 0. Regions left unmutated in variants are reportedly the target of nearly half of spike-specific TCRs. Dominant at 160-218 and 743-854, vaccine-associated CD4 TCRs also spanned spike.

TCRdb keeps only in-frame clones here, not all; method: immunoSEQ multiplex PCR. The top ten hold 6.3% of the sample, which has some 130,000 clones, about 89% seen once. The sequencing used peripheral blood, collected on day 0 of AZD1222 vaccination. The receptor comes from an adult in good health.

In nucleotides, the CDR3 is TGTGCCAGCAGTGGGGGGGGTAGAACCTACGAGCAGTACTTC. It encodes CASSGGGRTYEQYF. This chain uses TRBV6-6 with TRBJ2-7; 7 bases are shared with TRBD2. The CDR3 loop spans 14 amino acids. Germline assignment: CDR1 MNHNY and CDR2 SVGAGI (reference sequence). Germline trimming cut 5 bases from V and 2 bases from J; bases unmatched to any gene: 6.